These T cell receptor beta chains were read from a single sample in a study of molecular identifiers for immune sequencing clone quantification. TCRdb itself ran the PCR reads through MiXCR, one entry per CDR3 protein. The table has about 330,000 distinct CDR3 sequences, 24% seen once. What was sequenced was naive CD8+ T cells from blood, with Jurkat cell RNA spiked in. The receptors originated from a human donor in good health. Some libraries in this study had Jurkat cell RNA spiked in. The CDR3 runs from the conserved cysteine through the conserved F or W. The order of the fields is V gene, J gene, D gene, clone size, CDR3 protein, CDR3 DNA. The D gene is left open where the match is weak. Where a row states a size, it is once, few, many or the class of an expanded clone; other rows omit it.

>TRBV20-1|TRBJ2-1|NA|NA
CSARELFNEQFF
TGCAGTGCTAGAGAACTTTTCAATGAGCAGTTCTTC
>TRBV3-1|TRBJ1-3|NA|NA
CASSQADSGNTIYF
TGTGCCAGCAGCCAAGCGGACTCTGGAAACACCATATATTTT
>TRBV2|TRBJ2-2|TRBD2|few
CASSLGLAGRTGELFF
TGTGCCAGCAGCCTGGGACTAGCGGGACGGACCGGGGAGCTGTTTTTT
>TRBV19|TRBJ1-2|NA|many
CASKGQDGYGYTF
TGTGCCAGTAAAGGGCAAGACGGCTATGGCTACACCTTC
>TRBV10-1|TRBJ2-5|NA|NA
CASSGNRQETQYF
TGCGCCAGCAGTGGGAATAGACAAGAGACCCAGTACTTC
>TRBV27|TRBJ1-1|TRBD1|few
CASSTEPGQIAEAFF
TGTGCCAGCAGTACTGAACCGGGACAGATTGCTGAAGCTTTCTTT
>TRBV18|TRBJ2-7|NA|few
CASSAPEGGSYEQYF
TGTGCCAGCTCGGCCCCAGAGGGCGGCTCCTACGAGCAGTACTTC
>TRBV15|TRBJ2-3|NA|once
CATSSADGTDTRYF
TGTGCCACCAGCAGCGCCGATGGCACAGATACGCGGTATTTT
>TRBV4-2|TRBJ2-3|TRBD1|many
CASSPWTGSTDTQYF
TGTGCCAGCAGCCCCTGGACAGGAAGCACAGATACGCAGTATTTT
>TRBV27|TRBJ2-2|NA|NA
CASSLSAGMNTGELFF
TGTGCCAGCAGTTTATCGGCAGGAATGAACACCGGGGAGCTGTTTTTT